The clone carrying this T cell receptor beta chain was seen more than once but under ten times. Trimming at V came to 2 bases and at J to 0 bases, leaving 5 bases not matched to a gene. Germline V lookup: CDR1 LNHDA, CDR2 SQIVND (reference sequence). The CDR3 covers 16 residues. The sample comes from a study of T cell changes during pregnancy in multiple sclerosis. Measured with immunoSEQ multiplex PCR; TCRdb has only the in-frame clones, and not every one. The sample records under 100,000 clones, around 93% being singletons. This TCR was recovered from a female donor with multiple sclerosis, enrolled in a pregnancy study. The genes are TRBV19 and TRBJ1-2; 8 bases line up with TRBD1. The sample in question was peripheral blood, obtained in the third trimester of pregnancy. In DNA, the CDR3 is TGTGCCAGTAGTATAAGCAGGGGGCGAGCTAACTATGGCTACACCTTC. Translating gives CASSISRGRANYGYTF.